This T cell receptor (beta chain) was sequenced for a study of human T cells and chemical hapten exposure. Across the whole study: Patients had diphenylcyclopropenone applied to the scalp weekly throughout the approximately 24-week study. Predominantly women, the patients had alopecia areata, totalis or universalis.

General study results and limits: The presence of alopecia in the donors means their immune response may differ from healthy people's.

Stated time point: patch test 2, 6 weeks after DPC sensitization. The treatment here: therapeutic diphenylcyclopropenone sensitization with weekly scalp DPC. There are 15 residues in the CDR3. V trimming: 0 bases; J trimming: 4 bases; junction bases outside the gene matches: 4. Germline V gene lookup returns CDR1 LGHNA and CDR2 YSLEER. This clonotype was picked up a small number of times. The antigen remains undetermined. TCRdb reprocessed the RACE reads via MiXCR and lists one record per CDR3 protein. The sample yields some 350,000 distinct CDR3 sequences, about 6% seen once. The TCR sequence derives from a woman younger than 35 with alopecia areata. Some clones in this sample may be carry-over from other donors' samples. Source: whole blood, taken in connection with sensitization to the hapten diphenylcyclopropenone (DPC). The J gene is TRBJ2-3, the V gene TRBV4-3, with 7 bases matching TRBD2. The CDR3 here is CASSQDPGGSDTQYF. The CDR3, as DNA: TGCGCCAGCAGCCAAGATCCCGGGGGGTCAGATACGCAGTATTTT.